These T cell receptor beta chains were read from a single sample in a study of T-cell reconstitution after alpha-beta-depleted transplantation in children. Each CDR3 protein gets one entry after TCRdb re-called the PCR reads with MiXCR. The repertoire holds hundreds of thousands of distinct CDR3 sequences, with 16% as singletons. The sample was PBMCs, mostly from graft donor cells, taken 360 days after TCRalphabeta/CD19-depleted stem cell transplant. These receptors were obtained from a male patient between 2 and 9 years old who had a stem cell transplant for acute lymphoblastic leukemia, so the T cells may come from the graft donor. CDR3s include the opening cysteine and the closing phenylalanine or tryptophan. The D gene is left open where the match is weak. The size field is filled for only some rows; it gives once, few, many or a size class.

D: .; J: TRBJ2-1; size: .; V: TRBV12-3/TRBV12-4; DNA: TGTGCCAGCAGTTTTGGGACTCTCTTTGGGGGTTACAATGAGCAGTTCTTC; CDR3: CASSFGTLFGGYNEQFF
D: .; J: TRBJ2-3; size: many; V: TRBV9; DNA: TGTGCCAGCAGCGTAGAAGCCTACAAAGATACGCAGTATTTT; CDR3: CASSVEAYKDTQYF
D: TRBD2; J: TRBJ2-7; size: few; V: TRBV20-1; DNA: TGCAGTGCTCAGATAGCGGGAGCGGGCGAGCAGTACTTC; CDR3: CSAQIAGAGEQYF
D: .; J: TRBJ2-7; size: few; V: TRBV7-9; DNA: TGTGCCAGCAGCTCGCACAGGGAAAAGTTCTACGAGCAGTACTTC; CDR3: CASSSHREKFYEQYF
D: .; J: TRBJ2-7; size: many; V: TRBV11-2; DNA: TGTGCCAGCAGCTTAGTGAAGGGGACTTCGGCAGTCCAGCAGTACTTC; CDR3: CASSLVKGTSAVQQYF
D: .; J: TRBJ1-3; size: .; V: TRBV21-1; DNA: TGTGCCAGCGCACCACCCCCCTCTGGAAACACCATATATTTT; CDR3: CASAPPPSGNTIYF
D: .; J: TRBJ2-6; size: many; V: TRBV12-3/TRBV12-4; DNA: TGTGCCAGCAGTCCCCTCTTGGGGGCAGGGGCCAACGTCCTGACTTTC; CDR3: CASSPLLGAGANVLTF
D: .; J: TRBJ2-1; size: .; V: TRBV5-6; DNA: TGTGCCTGCAGCTTGTGGCCAGGGGGGATCAATGAGCAGTTCTTC; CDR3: CACSLWPGGINEQFF
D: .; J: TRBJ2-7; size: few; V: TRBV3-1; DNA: TGTGCCAGCAGCCATATATACGAGCAGTACTTC; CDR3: CASSHIYEQYF
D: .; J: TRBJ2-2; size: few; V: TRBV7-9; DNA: TGTGCCAGCAGATTGGATCGGACTAACCCGAACACCGGGGAGCTGTTTTTT; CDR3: CASRLDRTNPNTGELFF
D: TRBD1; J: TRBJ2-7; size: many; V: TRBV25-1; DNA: TGTGCCAGCAGTGGATCGACAGGGTACCACGAGCAGTACTTC; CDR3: CASSGSTGYHEQYF
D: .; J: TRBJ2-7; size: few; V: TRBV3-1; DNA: TGTGCCAGCAGCCGCTCACCTAGGGGAGCCTACGAGCAGTACTTC; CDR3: CASSRSPRGAYEQYF
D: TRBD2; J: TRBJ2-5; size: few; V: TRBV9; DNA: TGTGCCAGCAGCGGCGGGAGTAGGGAGACCCAGTACTTC; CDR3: CASSGGSRETQYF
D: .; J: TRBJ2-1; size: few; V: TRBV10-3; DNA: TGTGCCATCAAGTGGGGGTACAATGAGCAGTTCTTC; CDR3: CAIKWGYNEQFF
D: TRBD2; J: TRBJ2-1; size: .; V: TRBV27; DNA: TGTGCCAGCAGACCACTAGCGGGATTGGGCTCCTACAATGAGCAGTTCTTC; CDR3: CASRPLAGLGSYNEQFF
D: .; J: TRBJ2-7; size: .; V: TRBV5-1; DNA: TGCGCCAGCAGCTTGGAGCCGGGGCGAGTCGAGCAGTACTTC; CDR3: CASSLEPGRVEQYF
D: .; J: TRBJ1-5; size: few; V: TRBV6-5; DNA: TGTGCCAGCAGTTACGACGGCAATGGCAATCAGCCCCAGCATTTT; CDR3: CASSYDGNGNQPQHF
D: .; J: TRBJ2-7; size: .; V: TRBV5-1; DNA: TGCGCCAGCAGCTTGGAGGCTTCCCCGCCGCCCTACGAGCAGTACTTC; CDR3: CASSLEASPPPYEQYF
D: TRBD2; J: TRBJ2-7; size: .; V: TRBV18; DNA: TGTGCCAGCTCACCAGGAAAACTATCTAGCGGGAGGAGTCTGGAGTACTTC; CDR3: CASSPGKLSSGRSLEYF
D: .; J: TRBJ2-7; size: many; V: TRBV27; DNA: TGTGCCAGCAGTTTTGATTATCGCAGTCCCCACGAGCAGTACTTC; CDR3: CASSFDYRSPHEQYF
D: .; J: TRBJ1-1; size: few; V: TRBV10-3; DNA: TGTGCCATCTCGCCGGGGCTGAACACTGAAGCTTTCTTT; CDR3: CAISPGLNTEAFF
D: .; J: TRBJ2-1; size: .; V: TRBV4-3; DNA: TGCGCCAGCAGCCAAGATCACGCCTCGCCCCGGGGGTGGGATGAGCAGTTCTTC; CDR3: CASSQDHASPRGWDEQFF
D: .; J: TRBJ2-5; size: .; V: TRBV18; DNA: TGTGCCAGCTCACCACCAGGAGCACCCCTTGGGACCCAGTACTTC; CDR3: CASSPPGAPLGTQYF
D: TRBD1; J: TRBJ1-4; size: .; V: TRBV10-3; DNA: TGTGCCATCAGTGAGGGGCGACAGGGGTATAATGAAAAACTGTTTTTT; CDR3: CAISEGRQGYNEKLFF
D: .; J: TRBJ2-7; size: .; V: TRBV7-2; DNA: TGTGCCAGCAGCTCCTCTCCGGGACGGACCTACGAGCAGTACTTC; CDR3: CASSSSPGRTYEQYF
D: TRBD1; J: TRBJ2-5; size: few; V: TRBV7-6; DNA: TGTGCCAGCAGCTACGGGACAGGGGTCTTGGAGACCCAGTACTTC; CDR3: CASSYGTGVLETQYF
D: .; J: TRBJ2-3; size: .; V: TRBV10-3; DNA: TGTGCCATCAGTAGGGCTCCCGGCCCAGATACGCAGTATTTT; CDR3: CAISRAPGPDTQYF
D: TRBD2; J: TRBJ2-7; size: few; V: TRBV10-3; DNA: TGTGCCATCAGTCTAGCGGGAGCCTACGAGCAGTACTTC; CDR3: CAISLAGAYEQYF
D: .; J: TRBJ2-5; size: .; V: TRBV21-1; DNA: TGTGCCAGCAGCAAAGATGGGACTAGCGTGGGGCAAGAGACCCAGTACTTC; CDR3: CASSKDGTSVGQETQYF
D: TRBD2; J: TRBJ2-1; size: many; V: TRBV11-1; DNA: TGTGCCAGCTCCGGCCCGGGACTAGGACTAGCGGGGTACGGCTCCTACAATGAGCAGTTCTTC; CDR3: CASSGPGLGLAGYGSYNEQFF
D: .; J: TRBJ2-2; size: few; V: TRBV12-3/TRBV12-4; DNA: TGTGCCAGCAGTTTAGGGCGGGAAGACACCGGGGAGCTGTTTTTT; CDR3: CASSLGREDTGELFF
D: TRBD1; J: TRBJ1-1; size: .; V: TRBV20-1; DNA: TGCAGTGCTAGAGATCGACAGGGGAGGACTGAAGCTTTCTTT; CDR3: CSARDRQGRTEAFF
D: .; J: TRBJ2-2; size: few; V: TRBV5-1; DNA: TGCGCCAGCAGCTCCCCCCGGGACATCTCCACCGGGGAGCTGTTTTTT; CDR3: CASSSPRDISTGELFF
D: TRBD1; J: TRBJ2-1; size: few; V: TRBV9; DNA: TGTGCCAGCAGCGTAGAAGCCGGGACAGGGATATTCGATGAGCAGTTCTTC; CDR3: CASSVEAGTGIFDEQFF
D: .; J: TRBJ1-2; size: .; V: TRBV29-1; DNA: TGCAGCGTTGTTGAGGAAAACTATGGCTACACCTTC; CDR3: CSVVEENYGYTF
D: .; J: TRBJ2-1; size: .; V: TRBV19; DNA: TGTGCCAGTAGTCCGAAACTAGTCAAAGCGGCTGAGCAGTTCTTC; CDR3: CASSPKLVKAAEQFF
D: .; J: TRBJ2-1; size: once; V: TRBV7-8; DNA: TGTGCCAGCAGCTTAGTCCCCCGGGGTAACAACAATGAGCAGTTCTTC; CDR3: CASSLVPRGNNNEQFF
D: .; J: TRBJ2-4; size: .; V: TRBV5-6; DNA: TGTGCCAGCAGACTCGGGTACGAAAACATTCAGTACTTC; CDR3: CASRLGYENIQYF
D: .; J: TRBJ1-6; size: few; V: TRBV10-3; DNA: TGTGCCATCTCGGTCTGCGGTGGGATTTCACCCCTCCACTTT; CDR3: CAISVCGGISPLHF
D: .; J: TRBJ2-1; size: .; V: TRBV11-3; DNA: TGTGCCAGCAGCTTATTCGTCGGCGATGAGCAGTTCTTC; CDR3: CASSLFVGDEQFF
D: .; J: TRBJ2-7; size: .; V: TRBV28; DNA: TGTGCCAGCAGTTCCCCCGGGTACGAGCAGTACTTC; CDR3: CASSSPGYEQYF
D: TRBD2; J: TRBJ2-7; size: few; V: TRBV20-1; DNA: TGCAGTGCTACCGCTAGCGGGAGGGCCTACGAGCAGTACTTC; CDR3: CSATASGRAYEQYF
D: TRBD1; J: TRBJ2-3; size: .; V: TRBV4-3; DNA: TGCGCCAGCAGCCAGGACAGGGGGCTGAAAGATACGCAGTATTTT; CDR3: CASSQDRGLKDTQYF
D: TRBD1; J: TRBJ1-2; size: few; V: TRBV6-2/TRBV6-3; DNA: TGTGCCAGCAGATCCACCGGGACAGGGAACTATGGCTACACCTTC; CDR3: CASRSTGTGNYGYTF
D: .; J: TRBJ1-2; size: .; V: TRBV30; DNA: TGTGCCTGGAGGGCCCAGTCACCTCAGGGCTACACCTTC; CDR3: CAWRAQSPQGYTF
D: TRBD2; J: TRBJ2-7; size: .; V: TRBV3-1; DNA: TGTGCCAGCAGCCATCTGACTAGCGGGGACTACGAGCAGTACTTC; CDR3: CASSHLTSGDYEQYF
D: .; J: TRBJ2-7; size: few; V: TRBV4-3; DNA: TGCGCCAGCAGCCAAGAGGAAAGGGTCTACGAGCAGTACTTC; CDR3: CASSQEERVYEQYF
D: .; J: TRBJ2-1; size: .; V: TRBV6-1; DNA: TGTGCCAGCAGTGTAACGAGCTCCTACAATGAGCAGTTCTTC; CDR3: CASSVTSSYNEQFF
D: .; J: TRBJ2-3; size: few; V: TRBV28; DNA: TGTGCCAGCCACCCAGCCTACCAATACACAGATACGCAGTATTTT; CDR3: CASHPAYQYTDTQYF
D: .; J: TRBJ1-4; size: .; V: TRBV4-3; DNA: TGCGCCAGCAGCCAATATAGCGGAACAACTAATGAAAAACTGTTTTTT; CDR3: CASSQYSGTTNEKLFF
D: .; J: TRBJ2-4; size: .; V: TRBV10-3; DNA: TGTGCCATCAGTGCCTTGGCGCAGGGGCACATTCAGTACTTC; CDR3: CAISALAQGHIQYF
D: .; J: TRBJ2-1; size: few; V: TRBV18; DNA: TGTGCCAGCTCACCAATACTAGAATCCTACAATGAGCAGTTCTTC; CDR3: CASSPILESYNEQFF
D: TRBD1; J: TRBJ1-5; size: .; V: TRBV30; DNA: TGTGCCTGGAGTCCACTGGACAGGGGCTCCAATCAGCCCCAGCATTTT; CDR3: CAWSPLDRGSNQPQHF
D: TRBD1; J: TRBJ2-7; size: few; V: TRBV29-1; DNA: TGCAGCGTTATCGGGACAGACGAGCAGTACTTC; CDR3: CSVIGTDEQYF
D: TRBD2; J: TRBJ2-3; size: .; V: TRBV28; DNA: TGTGCCAGCGGTAAACTAGCGGGAGTAAGAGATACGCAGTATTTT; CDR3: CASGKLAGVRDTQYF
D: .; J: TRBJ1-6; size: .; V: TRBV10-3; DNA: TGTGCCATCAGCAGTGGCACCTCGCTTAATTCACCCCTCCACTTT; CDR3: CAISSGTSLNSPLHF
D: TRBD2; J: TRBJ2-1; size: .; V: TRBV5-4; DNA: TGTGCCAGCAGCCCTGGACTAGCCGACAGATACAATGAGCAGTTCTTC; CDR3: CASSPGLADRYNEQFF
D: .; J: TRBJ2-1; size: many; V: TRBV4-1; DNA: TGCGCCAGCAGCCAACCTTACAGGGTCTCCTACAATGAGCAGTTCTTC; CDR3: CASSQPYRVSYNEQFF
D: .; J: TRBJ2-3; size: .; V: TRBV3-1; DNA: TGTGCCAGCAGCCAAGAGTGGTTCACAGATACGCAGTATTTT; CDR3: CASSQEWFTDTQYF